This T cell receptor beta chain appears in the sequencing data of a study of identical twins. Germline V gene data show CDR1 as WSHSY and CDR2 as SAAADI. V was pared by 4 bases and J by 5 bases, with 12 bases of the junction left unmatched. The length of the CDR3 is 17 residues. This clonotype was seen a few times. Antigen unknown. General observations from the study: For cord blood, abundant beta clonotypes had fewer insertions, unlike memory repertoires, which showed none. Invariant T cells like MAIT and iNKT could partly confound the zero-insertion analyses. Out-of-frame alpha sequences shared by twins showed excess low generation probability.

A single record per CDR3 protein comes from TCRdb applying MiXCR to the 5' RACE reads. The table lists around 230,000 distinct CDR3 sequences, around 6.5% of them singletons. The same sample was also used in a study of T cells expressing NK-cell markers. That work adds: Sorted CD3+CD56-NKG2C+, CD3+CD56+NKG2C- and CD3+CD56+NKG2C+ T cells were the source of the TCR beta repertoires.

The V call is TRBV10-2, the J call TRBJ2-2, with TRBD1 matching 8 bases. Sequencing input: CD8+ T cells sorted from blood. The receptor was isolated from a woman between 18 and 29 years old in good health. CDR3: CASSAPLQTGETGELFF. Written as DNA, the CDR3 is TGCGCCAGCAGTGCCCCACTACAGACAGGGGAGACCGGGGAGCTGTTTTTT.